The clone carrying this T cell receptor beta chain has more than one count but fewer than ten. The data originate from a study of blood T cells in healthy people across ages. V lost 5 bases and J lost 7, with 17 bases in between. The CDR3 has 14 amino acids. Germline V gives CDR1 SGHTA, CDR2 FQGNSA. Then a second PCR, running about 6 to 12 cycles, was carried out with a sample-barcoded 5' primer and a J-beta primer mix. TCRdb independently ran MiXCR on the 5' RACE reads; one entry per CDR3 protein. The table includes about 570,000 distinct CDR3 sequences, roughly a quarter detected once. These data are also associated with another study on T cells of mothers and their children.

The receptor comes from a boy aged 2 to 10 in good health. Specimen: blood. The chain joins TRBV7-2 to TRBJ2-5; D might be TRBD1 or TRBD2, each matching 5 bases. CDR3 bases: TGTGCCAGCAGCGTCCACAGGATAGAGGGGACCCAGTACTTC. This sequence encodes CASSVHRIEGTQYF.